The present T cell receptor (beta chain) was sequenced within a study of monozygotic twins with inflammatory bowel disease. Template switching introduced UMIs that contain a 6-nucleotide sample barcode. Using the 5' RACE reads, TCRdb records one entry per CDR3 protein without DNA. Its clone listing holds 300,000 to 400,000 distinct CDR3 sequences. Germline V gene data show CDR1 as SEHNR and CDR2 as FQNEAQ (reference sequence). This CDR3 is 13 amino acids long. This clonotype was sampled from a human donor with ulcerative colitis or Crohn's disease, or a healthy co-twin of an affected twin (not recorded which). What was sequenced was blood. The rearrangement links TRBV7-9 to TRBJ1-2. The CDR3 is CASSLAPIAGYTF.